The text below deals with one TCR beta chain. No antigen is known for it. This table comes from immunoSEQ multiplex PCR, and its TCRdb copy is limited to in-frame clones, with some not included. Of 2,000 to 3,000 clones listed, roughly 92% are singletons. This specimen comes from a study of T cell repertoires in ileal Crohn's disease. Findings and limits, study-wide: Endoscopic recurrence occurred in every patient whose clonality exceeded 26.8%.

This CDR3 spans 20 amino acids. V lost 6 bases to trimming and J lost 2 bases; unmatched junction nucleotides: 25. Germline CDR1 GTSNPN, CDR2 SVGIG (reference sequence). This receptor was identified in an adult with Crohn's disease. The chain combines TRBV30 with TRBJ2-3; 8 nucleotides match TRBD2. Source material: ileal tissue. The CDR3 protein is CACNRGEGGGPRFFTDTQYF. The CDR3 DNA follows: TGTGCCTGTAACCGTGGGGAGGGCGGGGGGCCCAGGTTTTTCACAGATACGCAGTATTTT.